These T cell receptor beta chains were read from a single sample in a study of T cell responses to AZD1222 COVID-19 vaccine. Repertoires were generated with immunoSEQ multiplex PCR, while TCRdb's copy carries only in-frame clones and drops some. Of some 140,000 clones listed, about 90% are singletons. The material sequenced was peripheral blood, taken on day 0 of MenACWY control vaccination. Every receptor here comes from an adult in good health. Both conserved end residues are part of each CDR3. Fields, in order: CDR3 DNA, CDR3 protein, J gene, D gene, clone size, V gene. D genes are given only for firm matches. The size field is filled for only some rows; it gives once, few, many or a size class.

cdr3_nt: TGTGCCAGCAATGACAGGGGGGGCAATCAGCCCCAGCATTTT; cdr3_aa: CASNDRGGNQPQHF; j_call: TRBJ1-5; d_call: TRBD1; clone_size: .; v_call: TRBV6-6
cdr3_nt: TGCGCCAGCACCCGCGGGTGGAACACCGGGGAGCTGTTTTTT; cdr3_aa: CASTRGWNTGELFF; j_call: TRBJ2-2; d_call: .; clone_size: .; v_call: TRBV23-1
cdr3_nt: TGCGCCAGCAGCCCCTCAGGAACAGGGCCACTCTCTGGAAACACCATATATTTT; cdr3_aa: CASSPSGTGPLSGNTIYF; j_call: TRBJ1-3; d_call: .; clone_size: .; v_call: TRBV5-1
cdr3_nt: TGTGCCAGCAGCTTAGAGGGCACCGGGGAGCTGTTTTTT; cdr3_aa: CASSLEGTGELFF; j_call: TRBJ2-2; d_call: .; clone_size: once; v_call: TRBV7-7
cdr3_nt: TGTGCCAGCAGCCACAGACAGGGAGGGAACTACGAGCAGTACTTC; cdr3_aa: CASSHRQGGNYEQYF; j_call: TRBJ2-7; d_call: .; clone_size: .; v_call: TRBV11-2
cdr3_nt: TGTGCCAGCAGTTGGGGACAGGGGCGGGGAGATACGCAGTATTTT; cdr3_aa: CASSWGQGRGDTQYF; j_call: TRBJ2-3; d_call: TRBD1; clone_size: .; v_call: TRBV6-5
cdr3_nt: TGTGCCAGCGGGCCGATACAGGGGATCCGTGGTGAAAAACTGTTTTTT; cdr3_aa: CASGPIQGIRGEKLFF; j_call: TRBJ1-4; d_call: TRBD1; clone_size: .; v_call: TRBV5-8
cdr3_nt: TGCAGCGTTGCAACAGAGGGGCGCCGGGAGACCCAGTACTTC; cdr3_aa: CSVATEGRRETQYF; j_call: TRBJ2-5; d_call: .; clone_size: .; v_call: TRBV29-1
cdr3_nt: TGCAGCGTTGAAGGCAGCCTCAATGAGCAGTTCTTC; cdr3_aa: CSVEGSLNEQFF; j_call: TRBJ2-1; d_call: .; clone_size: .; v_call: TRBV29-1
cdr3_nt: TGTGCCAGCAGCTTGGAGGGGACTAGCGGGCCCTCCTACGAGCAGTACTTC; cdr3_aa: CASSLEGTSGPSYEQYF; j_call: TRBJ2-7; d_call: TRBD2; clone_size: few; v_call: TRBV7-2
cdr3_nt: TGCGCCAGCAGCTCAGGCAGCTTGGAGTACACCTTC; cdr3_aa: CASSSGSLEYTF; j_call: TRBJ1-2; d_call: .; clone_size: .; v_call: TRBV5-1
cdr3_nt: TGTGCCAGCAGTGTCTCCGCATACACTGAAGCTTTCTTC; cdr3_aa: CASSVSAYTEAFF; j_call: TRBJ1-1; d_call: .; clone_size: .; v_call: TRBV25-1
cdr3_nt: TGCGCCAGCAGGAAGGGAGCTACCGGGGAGCTGTTTTTT; cdr3_aa: CASRKGATGELFF; j_call: TRBJ2-2; d_call: .; clone_size: .; v_call: TRBV10-1
cdr3_nt: TGTGCCAGCAGTGAGATACGGACAGGGGTTGGCTACACCTTC; cdr3_aa: CASSEIRTGVGYTF; j_call: TRBJ1-2; d_call: TRBD1; clone_size: .; v_call: TRBV6-1
cdr3_nt: TGCGCCAGCAGCTTGAACCTAGCGGGAGGAGACTACGAGCAGTACTTC; cdr3_aa: CASSLNLAGGDYEQYF; j_call: TRBJ2-7; d_call: TRBD2; clone_size: few; v_call: TRBV5-1